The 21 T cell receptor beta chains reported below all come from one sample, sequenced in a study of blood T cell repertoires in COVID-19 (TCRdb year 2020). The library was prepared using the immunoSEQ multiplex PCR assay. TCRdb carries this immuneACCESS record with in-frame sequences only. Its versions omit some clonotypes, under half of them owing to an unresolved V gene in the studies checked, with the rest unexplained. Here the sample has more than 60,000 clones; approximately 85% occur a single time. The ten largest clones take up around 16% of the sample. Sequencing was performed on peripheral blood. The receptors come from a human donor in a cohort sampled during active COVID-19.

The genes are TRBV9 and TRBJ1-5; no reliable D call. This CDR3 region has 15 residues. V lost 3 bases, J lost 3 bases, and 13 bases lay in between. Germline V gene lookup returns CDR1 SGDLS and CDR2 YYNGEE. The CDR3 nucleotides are TGTGCCAGCAGCGCCCCCGGGGTAATCAATCAGCCCCAGCATTTT. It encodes CASSAPGVINQPQHF.

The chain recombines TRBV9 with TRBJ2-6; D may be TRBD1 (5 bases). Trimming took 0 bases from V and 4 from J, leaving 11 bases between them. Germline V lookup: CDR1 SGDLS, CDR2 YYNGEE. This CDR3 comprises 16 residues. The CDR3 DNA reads TGTGCCAGCAGCGTAGGGATGACAGTGGGGGCCAACGTCCTGACTTTC. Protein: CASSVGMTVGANVLTF.

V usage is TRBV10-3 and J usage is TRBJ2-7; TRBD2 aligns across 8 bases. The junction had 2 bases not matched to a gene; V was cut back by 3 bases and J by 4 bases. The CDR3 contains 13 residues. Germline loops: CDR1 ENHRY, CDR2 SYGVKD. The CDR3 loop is CAISDGLAYEQYF. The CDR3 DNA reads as TGTGCCATCAGTGACGGACTAGCTTACGAGCAGTACTTC.

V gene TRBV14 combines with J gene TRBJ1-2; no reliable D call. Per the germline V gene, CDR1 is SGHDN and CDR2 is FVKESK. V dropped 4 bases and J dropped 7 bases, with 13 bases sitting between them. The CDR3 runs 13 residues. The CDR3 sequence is CASSLAPRGGYTF. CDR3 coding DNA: TGTGCCAGCAGCCTCGCCCCGAGAGGTGGCTACACCTTC.

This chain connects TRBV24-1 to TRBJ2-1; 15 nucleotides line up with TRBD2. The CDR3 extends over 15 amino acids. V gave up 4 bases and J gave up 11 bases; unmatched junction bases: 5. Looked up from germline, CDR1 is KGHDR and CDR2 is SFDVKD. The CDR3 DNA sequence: TGTGCCACCAGTGAGCCCGGACTAGCGGGGGGGCAGCAGTTCTTC. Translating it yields CATSEPGLAGGQQFF.

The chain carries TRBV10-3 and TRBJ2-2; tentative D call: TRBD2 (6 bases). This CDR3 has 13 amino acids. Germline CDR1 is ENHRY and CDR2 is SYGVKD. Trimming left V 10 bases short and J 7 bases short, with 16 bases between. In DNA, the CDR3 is TGTGCCAGTCAGGGAGGCCGGGGCGGGGAGCTGTTTTTT. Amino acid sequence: CASQGGRGGELFF.

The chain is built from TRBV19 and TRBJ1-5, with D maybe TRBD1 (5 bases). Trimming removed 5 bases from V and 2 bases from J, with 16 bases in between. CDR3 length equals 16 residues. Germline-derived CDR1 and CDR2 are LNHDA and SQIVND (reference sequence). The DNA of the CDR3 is TGTGCCAGTAGTCCCACGGGGGGACGGGGCAATCAGCCCCAGCATTTT. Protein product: CASSPTGGRGNQPQHF.

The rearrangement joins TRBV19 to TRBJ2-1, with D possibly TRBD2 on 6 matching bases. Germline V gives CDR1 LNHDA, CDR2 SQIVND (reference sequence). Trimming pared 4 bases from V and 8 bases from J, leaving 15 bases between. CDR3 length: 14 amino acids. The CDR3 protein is CASSNPGVRDEQFF. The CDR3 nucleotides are TGTGCCAGTAGTAACCCGGGGGTCAGGGATGAGCAGTTCTTC.

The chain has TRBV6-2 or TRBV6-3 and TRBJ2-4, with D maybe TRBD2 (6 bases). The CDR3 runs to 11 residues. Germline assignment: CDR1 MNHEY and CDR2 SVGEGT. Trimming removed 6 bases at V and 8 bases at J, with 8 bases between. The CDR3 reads CASSQRDIQYF. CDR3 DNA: TGTGCCAGCAGCCAGCGGGACATTCAGTACTTC.

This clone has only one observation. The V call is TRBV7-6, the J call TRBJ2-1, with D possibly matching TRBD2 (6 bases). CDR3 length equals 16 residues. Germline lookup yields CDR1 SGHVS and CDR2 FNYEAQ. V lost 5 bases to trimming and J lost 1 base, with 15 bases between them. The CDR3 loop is CASSNVLASSYNEQFF. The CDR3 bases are TGTGCCAGCAGCAACGTACTAGCATCATCCTACAATGAGCAGTTCTTC.

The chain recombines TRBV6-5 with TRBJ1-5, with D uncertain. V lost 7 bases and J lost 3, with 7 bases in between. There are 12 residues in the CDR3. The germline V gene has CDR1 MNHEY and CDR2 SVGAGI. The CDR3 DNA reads TGTGCCAGCAACAGCTACAATCAGCCCCAGCATTTT. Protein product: CASNSYNQPQHF.

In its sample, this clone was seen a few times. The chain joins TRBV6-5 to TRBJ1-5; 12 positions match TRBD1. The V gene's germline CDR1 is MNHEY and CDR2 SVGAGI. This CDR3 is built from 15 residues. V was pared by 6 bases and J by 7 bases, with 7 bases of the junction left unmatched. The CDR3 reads CASSEGQGAGQPQHF. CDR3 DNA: TGTGCCAGCAGCGAGGGACAGGGGGCAGGCCAGCCCCAGCATTTT.

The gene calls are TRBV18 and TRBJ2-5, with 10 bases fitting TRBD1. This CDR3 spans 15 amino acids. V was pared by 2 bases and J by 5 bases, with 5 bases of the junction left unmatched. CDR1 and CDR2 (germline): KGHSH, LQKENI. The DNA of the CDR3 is TGTGCCAGCTCACCAAGACAGGGGGCGGGTGAGACCCAGTACTTC. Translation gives CASSPRQGAGETQYF.

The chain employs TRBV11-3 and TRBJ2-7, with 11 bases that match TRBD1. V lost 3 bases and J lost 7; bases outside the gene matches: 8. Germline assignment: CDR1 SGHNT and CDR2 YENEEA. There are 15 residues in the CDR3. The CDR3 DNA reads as TGTGCCAGCAGCTTCGGCGGGACAGGGGGACAAGAGCAGTACTTC. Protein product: CASSFGGTGGQEQYF.

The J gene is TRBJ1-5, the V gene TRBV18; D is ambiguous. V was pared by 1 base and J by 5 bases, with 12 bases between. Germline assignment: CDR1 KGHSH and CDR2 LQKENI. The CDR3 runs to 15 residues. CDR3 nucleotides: TGTGCCAGCTCACCACAATCGGGTGGAGATCAGCCCCAGCATTTT. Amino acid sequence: CASSPQSGGDQPQHF.

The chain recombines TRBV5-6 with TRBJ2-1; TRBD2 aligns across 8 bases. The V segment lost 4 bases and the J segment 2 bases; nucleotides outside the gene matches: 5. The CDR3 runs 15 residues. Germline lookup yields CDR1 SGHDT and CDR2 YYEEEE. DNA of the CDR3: TGTGCCAGCAGCCCTGACGGGGGGGCCTACAATGAGCAGTTCTTC. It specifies CASSPDGGAYNEQFF. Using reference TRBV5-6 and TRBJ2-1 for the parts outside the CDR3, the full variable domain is DAGVTQSPTHLIKTRGQQVTLRCSPKSGHDTVSWYQQALGQGPQFIFQYYEEEERQRGNFPDRFSGHQFPNYSSELNVNALLLGDSALYLCASSPDGGAYNEQFFGPGTRLTVL.

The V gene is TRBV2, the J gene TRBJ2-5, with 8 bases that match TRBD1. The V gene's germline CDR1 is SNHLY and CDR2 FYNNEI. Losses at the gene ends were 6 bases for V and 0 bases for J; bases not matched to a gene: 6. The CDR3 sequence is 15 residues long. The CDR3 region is CASSRQGRYQETQYF. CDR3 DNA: TGTGCCAGCAGCCGACAGGGGAGGTACCAAGAGACCCAGTACTTC.

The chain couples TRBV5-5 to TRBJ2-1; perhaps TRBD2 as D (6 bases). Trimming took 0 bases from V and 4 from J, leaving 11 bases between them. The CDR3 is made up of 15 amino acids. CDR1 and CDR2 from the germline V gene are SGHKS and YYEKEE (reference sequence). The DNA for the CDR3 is TGTGCCAGCAGCTTGGGGGCGGGGCGATACAATGAGCAGTTCTTC. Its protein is CASSLGAGRYNEQFF.

As DNA, the CDR3 is TGCGCCAGCAGCCACCTACTAGCGGGGGGCCGCAATGAGCAGTTCTTC. Translation: CASSHLLAGGRNEQFF. The chain carries TRBV4-3 and TRBJ2-1; 12 nucleotides align to TRBD2. The CDR3 covers 16 residues. CDR1 LGHNA and CDR2 YSLEER come from the germline V gene. Trimming cost V 3 bases and J 6 bases; bases outside gene matches: 6.

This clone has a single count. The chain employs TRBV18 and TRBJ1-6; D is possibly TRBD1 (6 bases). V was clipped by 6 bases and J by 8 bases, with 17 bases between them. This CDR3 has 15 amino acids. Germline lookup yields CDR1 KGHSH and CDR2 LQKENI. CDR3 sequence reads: CASSRGTPGDSPLHF. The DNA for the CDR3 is TGTGCCAGCTCTCGAGGGACACCTGGGGATTCACCCCTCCACTTT. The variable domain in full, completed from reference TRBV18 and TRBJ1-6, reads NAGVMQNPRHLVRRRGQEARLRCSPMKGHSHVYWYRQLPEEGLKFMVYLQKENIIDESGMPKERFSAEFPKEGPSILRIQQVVRGDSAAYFCASSRGTPGDSPLHFGNGTRLTVT.

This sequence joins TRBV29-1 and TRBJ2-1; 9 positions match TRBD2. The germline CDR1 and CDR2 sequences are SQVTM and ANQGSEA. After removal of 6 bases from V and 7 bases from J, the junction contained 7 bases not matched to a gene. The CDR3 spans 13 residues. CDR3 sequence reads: CSVRLAARNEQFF. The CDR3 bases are TGCAGCGTGCGACTAGCGGCGCGGAATGAGCAGTTCTTC.